This T cell receptor (beta chain) was captured by sequencing in a study of PD-1 blockade in classical Hodgkin lymphoma. Broader study findings: Only CD4+ TCR diversity, not CD8+, had risen significantly by C4D1. Healthy donors reportedly exceeded newly diagnosed patients in baseline TCR diversity.

Note on this clone: The target antigen is unknown.

Every one of the patients relapsed after autologous stem cell transplantation (brentuximab vedotin exposure was variable). Here immunoSEQ multiplex PCR was the method, and the copy in TCRdb shows in-frame clones only, minus some. The sample comprises nearly 60,000 clones, about 91% of which are singletons, and more than 9% rests with the top ten. This CDR3 comprises 17 residues. V was pared by 0 bases and J by 0 bases, with 12 bases between. Germline V gene data show CDR1 as SGHVS and CDR2 as FNYEAQ. Sequencing was performed on peripheral blood mononuclear cells (PBMCs), taken before the second cycle of nivolumab. The genes are TRBV7-6 and TRBJ1-5, with a weak D call TRBD1 (6 bases). This receptor was taken from a human donor with classical Hodgkin lymphoma. CDR3 residues: CASSLAPRGGSNQPQHF. CDR3 DNA sequence: TGTGCCAGCAGCTTAGCCCCCAGGGGAGGTAGCAATCAGCCCCAGCATTTT. The variable domain in full, completed from reference TRBV7-6 and TRBJ1-5, reads GAGVSQSPRYKVTKRGQDVALRCDPISGHVSLYWYRQALGQGPEFLTYFNYEAQQDKSGLPNDRFSAERPEGSISTLTIQRTEQRDSAMYRCASSLAPRGGSNQPQHFGDGTRLSIL.